Below are 7 T cell receptor beta chains sequenced from a single sample in a study of Ad26.COV2.S vaccination and SARS-CoV-2 variants. Generated by immunoSEQ multiplex PCR, the TCRdb table keeps only in-frame clones and is missing some. Of 400,000 to 500,000 clones listed, roughly 87% were seen once; the top ten hold around 2.5%. Treatment of the sample: around 19 received Ad26.COV2.S at low or high dose, single or two shots; several received placebo; per-sample allocation not given. Specimen acquisition occurred on day 63 following the initial vaccine or placebo injection. The material was peripheral blood, obtained in a trial of Ad26.COV2.S vaccine versus placebo. The receptors were sampled from a person aged 18 to 65 who received the Ad26.COV2.S COVID-19 vaccine or a placebo.

This sequence joins TRBV6-2 or TRBV6-3 and TRBJ2-7, with 7 bases fitting TRBD2. Germline trimming cut 5 bases from V and 2 bases from J; bases unmatched to any gene: 9. CDR1 MNHEY and CDR2 SVGEGT come from the germline V gene. There are 15 residues in the CDR3. CDR3 coding DNA: TGTGCCAGCAGTAGCGGACCGGGACTAACCTACGAGCAGTACGTC. Translation: CASSSGPGLTYEQYV.

The V call is TRBV11-1, the J call TRBJ2-2; maybe TRBD2 (5 bases). Trimming left V 4 bases short and J 8 bases short, with 11 bases between. Germline assignment: CDR1 SGHAT and CDR2 FQDESV (reference sequence). The CDR3 loop spans 13 amino acids. The CDR3 sequence: CASSYGSPGELFF. As DNA, the CDR3 is TGTGCCAGCAGCTATGGGAGTCCGGGGGAGCTGTTTTTT.

This clone occurred once. The V call is TRBV7-2, the J call TRBJ1-1; 7 bases map to TRBD1. The CDR3 consists of 16 residues. Trimming cost V 6 bases and J 4 bases; bases outside gene matches: 14. From germline, CDR1 is SGHTA and CDR2 FQGNSA. CDR3 in amino acids: CASRRPGQFLSTEAFF. The CDR3 nucleotides read TGTGCCAGCAGACGACCGGGACAGTTCTTATCCACTGAAGCTTTCTTT.

This clone was recorded only once. The V gene is TRBV9, the J gene TRBJ2-1, with TRBD1 matching over 7 bases. Germline V gene data show CDR1 as SGDLS and CDR2 as YYNGEE. The V segment lost 3 bases and the J segment 6 bases; nucleotides outside the gene matches: 3. The CDR3 covers 13 residues. The CDR3 protein is CASSGSGGNEQFF. DNA of the CDR3: TGTGCCAGCAGCGGGTCAGGGGGCAATGAGCAGTTCTTC. Looking up the rest from reference TRBV9 and TRBJ2-1 gives the full variable domain: DSGVTQTPKHLITATGQRVTLRCSPRSGDLSVYWYQQSLDQGLQFLIQYYNGEERAKGNILERFSAQQFPDLHSELNLSSLELGDSALYFCASSGSGGNEQFFGPGTRLTVL.

This clone was detected once. The chain links TRBV7-2 to TRBJ2-7, with TRBD2 as a possible D gene (6 bases). The CDR3 contains 15 residues. Deletions cut 6 bases from V and 1 base from J, with 16 bases between. From germline, CDR1 is SGHTA and CDR2 FQGNSA. The CDR3 region is CASSSRAGLSYEQYF. The CDR3 DNA reads TGTGCCAGCAGTTCAAGAGCGGGCTTATCCTACGAGCAGTACTTC.

The count of this clone is one. The chain is built from TRBV27 and TRBJ1-1, with D possibly TRBD1 on 5 matching bases. Germline CDR1 is MNHEY and CDR2 is SMNVEV (reference sequence). CDR3 length: 14 amino acids. The V end was cut by 2 bases, the J end by 4 bases, with 11 bases between. The CDR3 loop is CASSLARQGTEAFF. In DNA form, the CDR3 reads TGTGCCAGCAGTTTAGCCCGGCAGGGCACTGAAGCTTTCTTT.

In nucleotides, the CDR3 is TGTGCCAGCAGCTTAGTTGGTCCCCTCCACTTT. Its protein is CASSLVGPLHF. The chain recombines TRBV7-9 with TRBJ1-6; D uncertain. CDR3 length: 11 residues. With 1 base removed from V and 13 bases from J, the gap between germline ends came to 5 bases. Germline CDR1 SEHNR, CDR2 FQNEAQ (reference sequence). Full variable domain (remainder filled in from reference TRBV7-9 and TRBJ1-6): DTGVSQNPRHKITKRGQNVTFRCDPISEHNRLYWYRQTLGQGPEFLTYFQNEAQLEKSRLLSDRFSAERPKGSFSTLEIQRTEQGDSAMYLCASSLVGPLHFGNGTRLTVT.